This TCR beta chain emerged from a study of T cells in Graves' hyperthyroidism and ophthalmopathy. The study's findings and limits: Ophthalmopathy stood apart from stable hyperthyroidism in a 13 V-J model.

The germline V and J ends were trimmed by 4 bases and 4 bases, with 13 bases remaining between them. The CDR3 runs to 14 residues. Looked up from germline, CDR1 is SGHTA and CDR2 is FQGNSA. Thyroid ultrasound and orbital computed tomography, with clinical symptoms and serum thyroxine and TRAb, informed diagnoses. In this sample, this clonotype turned up many times. The antigen is not known. Amplified TCR beta CDR3 regions came from RNA transcripts. First-round RT-PCR of the TCR CDR3 relied on the HTBI primer set. MiXCR, run by TCRdb on the multiplex PCR reads, gives a single entry per CDR3 protein. Of roughly 380,000 distinct CDR3 sequences in the sample, about 19% were seen once.

This clonotype was obtained from a woman between 18 and 30 years old with Graves' hyperthyroidism. The chain has TRBV7-2 and TRBJ1-2, with D perhaps matching TRBD1 (5 bases). The sample comprised blood. CDR3 loop: CASSSPGLGYGYTF. CDR3 sequence (DNA): TGTGCCAGCAGCTCTCCGGGACTGGGCTATGGCTACACCTTC.